This note documents a single T cell receptor (beta chain) sequence. Antigen: not known. Read coverage stops 3 residues before the CDR3 terminus; the germline J gene supplies the remainder. Libraries were prepared by immunoSEQ multiplex PCR; TCRdb keeps only in-frame clonotypes and omits some of them. This sample's clone table lists 25,000 to 30,000 clones. The CDR3 totals 17 residues. From germline, CDR1 is PRHDT and CDR2 FYEKMQ (reference sequence). With 3 bases clipped from V and 2 bases from J, the junction kept 9 bases outside the gene matches. The data stem from a study of TET2 disruption in CD19-targeted CAR T cells. Indicated treatment: autologous CTL019 cells: CD19 CAR with 4-1BB and CD3 zeta domains. TCR zeta and 4-1BB domains were built into the CD19 CAR. Leukapheresis of peripheral blood supplied the T cells used to manufacture CTL019.

The material was CD8- CAR+ T cells sorted from cultured blood T cells, obtained for CD19 CAR T cell therapy. The subset was: CD8-negative CAR-positive T cells from the infusion product. This clonotype was sampled from a man aged 65 to 85 with chronic lymphocytic leukemia. This chain connects TRBV13 to TRBJ1-5; 8 bases agree with TRBD1. The sequenced part of the CDR3 DNA is TGTGCCAGCAGCTTGGCAGGGGGCTCAAGAGGCAATCAGCCC. Translation: CASSLAGGSRGNQP. The full CDR3 sequence reads CASSLAGGSRGNQPQHF.